What follows is one TCR beta chain and its context. Its antigen is not identified. V was trimmed by 6 bases and J by 3 bases, leaving 12 bases between them. Germline CDR1 and CDR2: MNHEY and SMNVEV (reference sequence). The CDR3 extends over 13 amino acids. This sample is drawn from a study of shared clonotypes between healthy human individuals. Whole-study findings and limits: Memory subsets generally showed lower estimated richness than naive subsets.

The authors loaded 200 ng DNA, 25,000 to 30,000 T cell genomes, into sorted-subset replicate PCRs. TCRdb keeps only in-frame clones here, not all; method: immunoSEQ multiplex PCR. This sample has roughly 2 million clones, with approximately 96% found just once. CD4+ cells were split into CD45RA+ naive and CD45RA-negative memory subsets. Sequenced sample: naive CD4+ T cells sorted from blood. Subset: CD45RA+ positively selected. The TCR sequence derives from a man aged 18 to 30 in good health. The chain employs TRBV27 and TRBJ2-7; D could derive from TRBD1 or TRBD2 (5 bases each). The CDR3 loop reads CASSLGEFYEQYF. The CDR3 coding sequence is TGTGCCAGCAGCTTGGGGGAATTCTACGAGCAGTACTTC.